A single sample is the source of the 11 T cell receptor beta chains below, sequenced in a study of CD8 T cells in Susac syndrome. Roughly 0.45 to 1 ug RNA was reverse transcribed with random hexamers. TCRdb re-called the immunoSEQ multiplex PCR reads with MiXCR, one entry per CDR3 protein. The top ten hold around 0.09% of the sample, which has 150,000 to 200,000 distinct CDR3 sequences, approximately 93% seen once. Sequences were obtained from CD4+ T cells from PBMCs. These receptors were taken from a human donor with multiple sclerosis.

The chain uses TRBV29-1 and TRBJ2-7, with D perhaps matching TRBD1 (5 bases). Germline CDR1 is SQVTM and CDR2 is ANQGSEA. This CDR3 region has 13 residues. Trimming removed 7 bases from V and 1 base from J, with 14 bases in between. Written as DNA, the CDR3 is TGCAGCGCTGCGAAGGGGCTATCCTACGAGCAGTACTTC. Its translation is CSAAKGLSYEQYF.

This chain joins TRBV9 and TRBJ1-6, with D hard to call. This CDR3 comprises 13 residues. Germline V lookup: CDR1 SGDLS, CDR2 YYNGEE. The V end was cut by 0 bases, the J end by 11 bases, with 9 bases between. The CDR3 nucleotides read TGTGCCAGCAGCGTAGAGGGATTCCCACCCCTCCACTTT. This gives the protein CASSVEGFPPLHF.

The gene calls are TRBV6-6 and TRBJ1-2, with D tentatively TRBD1 (6 bases). Germline V gene sequence: CDR1 MNHNY, CDR2 SVGAGI (reference sequence). Between the trimmed V and J ends, which lost 8 bases and 1 base, there was a span of 11 bases. The CDR3 contains 13 residues. CDR3 sequence: CASALDSNYGYTF. The CDR3 DNA is TGTGCCAGCGCCCTGGACAGTAACTATGGCTACACCTTC.

The rearrangement uses TRBV15 and TRBJ2-5; tentatively, D is TRBD2 (5 bases). The CDR3 consists of 13 residues. Germline lookup yields CDR1 LNHNV and CDR2 YYDKDF (reference sequence). The V gene lost 8 bases and the J gene lost 2 bases, with 12 bases spanning the gap. Here the CDR3 reads CATSGVIQETQYF. The CDR3, as DNA: TGTGCCACCTCCGGGGTTATTCAAGAGACCCAGTACTTC. Supplemented by reference TRBV15 and TRBJ2-5, the full variable domain reads DAMVIQNPRYQVTQFGKPVTLSCSQTLNHNVMYWYQQKSSQAPKLLFHYYDKDFNNEADTPDNFQSRRPNTSFCFLDIRSPGLGDTAMYLCATSGVIQETQYFGPGTRLLVL.

The rearrangement joins TRBV4-1 to TRBJ2-1, with 7 positions matching TRBD2. Germline V gene sequence: CDR1 MGHRA, CDR2 YSYEKL. CDR3 length: 17 amino acids. The V gene end was trimmed by 1 base and the J gene end by 5 bases; junction bases not matched to a gene: 11. The CDR3 sequence: CASSQVLRGSGDNEQFF. DNA for the CDR3: TGCGCCAGCAGCCAAGTCCTTCGCGGGAGTGGCGACAATGAGCAGTTCTTC.

In nucleotides, the CDR3 is TGCAGTGCTGGGACAGCTAATGAAAAACTGTTTTTT. Translated, it gives CSAGTANEKLFF. The rearrangement uses TRBV20-1 and TRBJ1-4, with 7 bases that match TRBD1. The CDR3 loop spans 12 amino acids. Germline loops: CDR1 DFQATT, CDR2 SNEGSKA (reference sequence). V was clipped by 5 bases and J by 3 bases; unmatched bases: 0.

The CDR3 reads CASTAGLGQETQYF. The DNA for the CDR3 is TGTGCCAGTACCGCGGGACTAGGACAAGAGACCCAGTACTTC. The chain has TRBV19 and TRBJ2-5; 8 nucleotides agree with TRBD2. The CDR3 loop spans 14 amino acids. Germline V gives CDR1 LNHDA, CDR2 SQIVND (reference sequence). Trimming took 7 bases from V and 2 from J; bases not matched to a gene: 6.

The chain has TRBV2 and TRBJ2-2; D uncertain. Trimming took 0 bases from V and 1 from J, leaving 3 bases between them. CDR3 length: 14 amino acids. Germline V CDR1 and CDR2: SNHLY, FYNNEI. The CDR3 region is CASSEAGNTGELFF. CDR3 bases: TGTGCCAGCAGTGAAGCCGGGAACACCGGGGAGCTGTTTTTT. Complete variable domain (other parts from reference TRBV2 and TRBJ2-2): EPEVTQTPSHQVTQMGQEVILRCVPISNHLYFYWYRQILGQKVEFLVSFYNNEISEKSEIFDDQFSVERPDGSNFTLKIRSTKLEDSAMYFCASSEAGNTGELFFGEGSRLTVL.

This chain uses TRBV29-1 with TRBJ2-1; a possible D gene is TRBD1 (7 bases). The CDR3 totals 17 residues. Germline V CDR1 and CDR2: SQVTM, ANQGSEA. The V end was cut by 3 bases, the J end by 0 bases, with 18 bases between. The DNA for the CDR3 is TGCAGCGTTGAGGGAAACAGGGGAGGATACTCCTACAATGAGCAGTTCTTC. It codes for CSVEGNRGGYSYNEQFF.

In this sample, this clonotype turned up a few times. The chain employs TRBV6-6 and TRBJ1-3; a weak D match, TRBD1 (5 bases). Trimming removed 5 bases at V and 0 bases at J, with 11 bases between. This CDR3 spans 15 amino acids. Germline V gene lookup returns CDR1 MNHNY and CDR2 SVGAGI (reference sequence). The CDR3 nucleotides read TGTGCCAGCAGTCGGGGGGTCAACTCTGGAAACACCATATATTTT. This codes for CASSRGVNSGNTIYF.

The gene calls are TRBV3-1 and TRBJ2-7; 11 bases align to TRBD2. The V gene end was trimmed by 5 bases and the J gene end by 3 bases; junction bases not matched to a gene: 6. The CDR3 consists of 15 residues. Per germline, CDR1 LGHDT and CDR2 YNNKEL (reference sequence). DNA of the CDR3: TGTGCCAGCAGCTTTGGGACTAGCGGTAACTACGAGCAGTACTTC. Protein: CASSFGTSGNYEQYF.